This T cell receptor beta chain was recovered during a study of CD8+CD57+ T cells in acquired aplastic anemia. CDR3 length: 16 amino acids. CDR1 is SGHTA and CDR2 is FQGTGA in the germline V gene. V lost 2 bases and J lost 13, with 24 bases in between. Profiles of TCR beta VDJ and CDR3 were generated from a genomic DNA template. Each CDR3 protein gets one entry after TCRdb re-called the reads with MiXCR. The repertoire holds approximately 260,000 distinct CDR3 sequences, with roughly 82% as singletons. General study results and limits: Patients and controls shared 25 to 30 CD8+ CDR3 sequences.

Sequenced patients had shown CD8+CD57+ cell expansion by flow cytometry. Each patient carried a diagnosis of severe acquired aplastic anemia. Details on this clonotype: The antigen is not known.

V is TRBV7-3 and J is TRBJ2-1; the D gene is possibly TRBD2 (5 bases). Sequencing was carried out using sorted CD4+, CD8+, or CD8+CD57+ T cells (not recorded which) from PBMCs. The sequence derives from a human donor with aplastic anemia. The CDR3 sequence is CASSLPGGGRGEAQFF. CDR3 coding DNA: TGTGCCAGCAGCTTACCAGGCGGCGGGCGAGGTGAAGCTCAGTTCTTC.